This T cell receptor (beta chain) was observed in a study of T-cell reconstitution after alpha-beta-depleted transplantation in children. The CDR3 totals 15 residues. Germline V CDR1 and CDR2: SGHAT, FQNNGV. V shed 4 bases and J shed 0 bases, with 12 bases lying between them. Using unique molecular identifiers, the investigators prepared the TCRbeta library. From the PCR reads, TCRdb called clonotypes with MiXCR, one entry per CDR3 protein. This table has about 610,000 distinct CDR3 sequences, about 10% appearing once. The receptor was isolated from a human donor who donated a stem cell graft to a child with acute myeloid leukemia. The starting material was PBMCs from the stem cell graft donor, obtained from the stem cell graft. The V call is TRBV11-2, the J call TRBJ2-5, with a weak D call TRBD2 (6 bases). CDR3 in DNA: TGTGCCAGCAGCTCCTACCGGGGGTACCAAGAGACCCAGTACTTC. Translation: CASSSYRGYQETQYF.